The 25 T cell receptor beta chains below all came from one sample that was sequenced in a study of identical twins (TCRdb year 2016). The library relied on 5' RACE. The run used an Illumina HiSeq 2000. TCRdb reprocessed the public reads (quality trimming at Q25 with fastp, clone calling with MiXCR) and kept in-frame beta chains. CDR3 protein sequences are deduplicated, and each keeps its most common genes and DNA. Present in this sample are about 500,000 distinct CDR3 sequences, over 11% of which were seen just once. The top ten hold approximately 1% of the sample. This sample was also put to use in a study of yellow fever vaccine responses in identical twins.

The source material was CD4+ T cells sorted from blood. Receptors were obtained from a woman aged 18-30 years in good health.

The J gene is TRBJ2-7, the V gene TRBV9, with a possible D match to TRBD2 (6 bases). This CDR3 contains 14 residues. The V end lost 0 bases, the J end lost 3 bases, and 10 bases lay between the germline ends. CDR1 and CDR2 from the germline V gene are SGDLS and YYNGEE. DNA for the CDR3: TGTGCCAGCAGCGTAGCGTTCGGGGGCTACGAGCAGTACTTC. Its protein is CASSVAFGGYEQYF.

This sequence joins TRBV13 and TRBJ2-3; D is perhaps TRBD2 (6 bases). V was pared by 1 base and J by 2 bases, with 10 bases between. Germline loops: CDR1 PRHDT, CDR2 FYEKMQ (reference sequence). This CDR3 contains 15 residues. The CDR3 nucleotides are TGTGCCAGCAGCTTAGTGGCGGGGAACACAGATACGCAGTATTTT. Translation: CASSLVAGNTDTQYF.

V and J are TRBV6-5 and TRBJ2-5; 11 bases are a match to TRBD1. This CDR3 has 17 amino acids. CDR1 and CDR2 from the germline V gene are MNHEY and SVGAGI. After removal of 2 bases from V and 1 base from J, the junction contained 6 bases not matched to a gene. The CDR3 region has the DNA TGTGCCAGCAGTTACCCGGGACAGGGGGGCAGCCAAGAGACCCAGTACTTC. It codes for CASSYPGQGGSQETQYF.

The chain joins TRBV6-1 to TRBJ2-5; no definite D call. In germline, CDR1 is MNHNS, CDR2 SASEGT. The CDR3 sequence is 15 residues long. Trimming removed 5 bases at V and 2 bases at J, with 15 bases between. The CDR3 DNA sequence: TGTGCCAGCAGTCGAACGGTGACGGCTCAAGAGACCCAGTACTTC. Translating gives CASSRTVTAQETQYF.

In its sample, this clonotype was seen a few times. The chain carries TRBV6-5 and TRBJ2-5; 7 nucleotides match TRBD2. This CDR3 is 14 amino acids long. V gave up 4 bases and J gave up 3 bases; unmatched junction bases: 5. The germline gives CDR1 MNHEY, CDR2 SVGAGI. Written as DNA, the CDR3 is TGTGCCAGCAGTTCCCGGGGGGAAAAAGAGACCCAGTACTTC. This translates into CASSSRGEKETQYF.

V usage is TRBV20-1 and J usage is TRBJ2-2; 11 nucleotides align to TRBD2. The ends lost 0 bases at V and 1 base at J; junction bases unmatched: 4. The CDR3 totals 17 residues. Germline-derived CDR1 and CDR2 are DFQATT and SNEGSKA (reference sequence). The CDR3 is CSARDLTSGGNTGELFF. For the CDR3, the DNA is TGCAGTGCTAGAGATCTTACTAGCGGGGGGAACACCGGGGAGCTGTTTTTT.

This clonotype occurred a few times. V is TRBV11-2 and J is TRBJ2-4; D might be TRBD2 (6 bases). The CDR3 is made up of 18 amino acids. V lost 5 bases and J lost 1, with 21 bases in between. The V gene's germline CDR1 is SGHAT and CDR2 FQNNGV. The CDR3: CASSQGRGLENAKNIQYF. CDR3 nucleotide sequence: TGTGCCAGCAGCCAGGGTCGGGGACTTGAGAATGCCAAAAACATTCAGTACTTC.

The chain uses TRBV5-4 and TRBJ2-1; D is undetermined. V lost 3 bases to trimming and J lost 9 bases, with 10 bases between them. CDR1 SGHNT and CDR2 YYREEE come from the germline V gene (reference sequence). This CDR3 is built from 12 residues. This CDR3 is CASSSLISEQFF. In DNA form, the CDR3 reads TGTGCCAGCAGCTCCTTAATCAGTGAGCAGTTCTTC. Based on the CDR3 plus reference TRBV5-4 and TRBJ2-1, the full variable domain is ETGVTQSPTHLIKTRGQQVTLRCSSQSGHNTVSWYQQALGQGPQFIFQYYREEENGRGNFPPRFSGLQFPNYSSELNVNALELDDSALYLCASSSLISEQFFGPGTRLTVL.

The chain has TRBV5-1 and TRBJ2-3; D may be TRBD1 or TRBD2 (5 bases each). Germline V CDR1 and CDR2: SGHRS, YFSETQ. The V gene lost 5 bases and the J gene lost 1 base, with 17 bases spanning the gap. The CDR3 has 16 amino acids. In DNA form, the CDR3 reads TGCGCCAGCAGAATAGTTGGGGGATCAGGCACAGATACGCAGTATTTT. Its protein product is CASRIVGGSGTDTQYF.

This clonotype occurred a few times. The chain couples TRBV2 to TRBJ2-1; D remains ambiguous. The CDR3 extends over 13 amino acids. Looked up from germline, CDR1 is SNHLY and CDR2 is FYNNEI. Trimming took 2 bases from V and 4 from J, leaving 6 bases between them. The CDR3 nucleotides read TGTGCCAGCAGTGAATATCGTTACAATGAGCAGTTCTTC. Protein product: CASSEYRYNEQFF. The complete variable domain, with remaining parts taken from reference TRBV2 and TRBJ2-1, reads EPEVTQTPSHQVTQMGQEVILRCVPISNHLYFYWYRQILGQKVEFLVSFYNNEISEKSEIFDDQFSVERPDGSNFTLKIRSTKLEDSAMYFCASSEYRYNEQFFGPGTRLTVL.

This clonotype appeared a few times. The genes are TRBV7-2 and TRBJ2-5; D might be TRBD2 (5 bases). Looked up from germline, CDR1 is SGHTA and CDR2 is FQGNSA. The CDR3 consists of 15 residues. V was clipped by 5 bases and J by 5 bases, with 18 bases between them. The CDR3 coding sequence is TGTGCCAGCAGCATGGACTCCATGGCAGTCGAGACCCAGTACTTC. Its translation is CASSMDSMAVETQYF. The full variable domain, rest sourced from reference TRBV7-2 and TRBJ2-5, is GAGVSQSPSNKVTEKGKDVELRCDPISGHTALYWYRQSLGQGLEFLIYFQGNSAPDKSGLPSDRFSAERTGGSVSTLTIQRTQQEDSAVYLCASSMDSMAVETQYFGPGTRLLVL.

The chain joins TRBV28 to TRBJ2-6; 10 positions agree with TRBD1. Germline-derived CDR1 and CDR2 are MDHEN and SYDVKM. CDR3 length equals 19 residues. The V and J ends lost 5 bases and 5 bases, in that order; junction bases with no gene match: 15. The DNA for the CDR3 is TGTGCCAGCAGTCCTATACCGGGACAGGGGCGTCTTTGGGCCAACGTCCTGACTTTC. This sequence encodes CASSPIPGQGRLWANVLTF.

The CDR3 protein is CASSLGDRDGSPLHF. Here the CDR3 DNA reads TGTGCCAGCAGTTTAGGGGACAGGGACGGCTCACCCCTCCACTTT. V and J are TRBV12-3 or TRBV12-4 and TRBJ1-6, with TRBD1 matching 9 bases. The CDR3 is made up of 15 amino acids. The ends lost 1 base at V and 10 bases at J; junction bases unmatched: 5.

This chain joins TRBV21-1 and TRBJ2-7; TRBD2 is the table's D call and was not checked against the DNA. TRBV21-1 is a documented pseudogene. The CDR3 runs to 19 residues. This CDR3 is CASSRRADPNVLLPYEQYF. The DNA of the CDR3 is TGTGCCAGCAGCAGGAGGGCTGACCCCAATGTTTTGCTACCCTACGAGCAGTACTTC.

This clonotype was recorded many times. This chain joins TRBV12-3 or TRBV12-4 and TRBJ1-6; TRBD1 matches at 9 bases. The V and J ends lost 5 bases and 9 bases, in that order; junction bases with no gene match: 8. There are 15 residues in the CDR3. The CDR3 sequence is CASSPGTGSISPLHF. The CDR3 DNA follows: TGTGCCAGCAGTCCCGGGACAGGGAGTATTTCACCCCTCCACTTT.

V gene TRBV14 combines with J gene TRBJ2-1; D ambiguous. The CDR3 loop spans 13 amino acids. Per germline, CDR1 SGHDN and CDR2 FVKESK. Trimming removed 3 bases at V and 3 bases at J, with 6 bases between. The CDR3 bases are TGTGCCAGCAGCCAGGGTATCTACAATGAGCAGTTCTTC. This codes for CASSQGIYNEQFF.

This sequence joins TRBV7-9 and TRBJ1-5; possible D gene TRBD1, 5 bases. From germline, CDR1 is SEHNR and CDR2 FQNEAQ (reference sequence). Trimming shortened V by 4 bases and J by 0 bases, and 7 bases separated the two germline ends. The CDR3 sequence is 14 residues long. In DNA, the CDR3 is TGTGCCAGCAGCTCTGACAGTAGCAATCAGCCCCAGCATTTT. Its translation: CASSSDSSNQPQHF.

In its sample, this clonotype was seen a few times. The chain employs TRBV3-1 and TRBJ2-7; 9 bases are shared with TRBD1. The junction had 6 bases not matched to a gene; V was cut back by 4 bases and J by 5 bases. Germline lookup yields CDR1 LGHDT and CDR2 YNNKEL (reference sequence). This CDR3 region has 14 residues. CDR3 sequence: CASSPWDRDHEQYF. In DNA, the CDR3 is TGTGCCAGCAGCCCATGGGACAGGGACCACGAGCAGTACTTC.

The chain links TRBV20-1 to TRBJ2-2; D may match TRBD1 or TRBD2 (5 bases each). CDR3 size: 16 residues. Deletions cut 3 bases from V and 8 bases from J, with 22 bases between. CDR1 is DFQATT and CDR2 is SNEGSKA in the germline V gene (reference sequence). The CDR3 protein is CSASVPGRGEKGELFF. The DNA for the CDR3 is TGCAGTGCTAGTGTCCCCGGACGAGGGGAGAAAGGGGAGCTGTTTTTT.

This clonotype was detected only a few times. The chain couples TRBV15 to TRBJ2-5; D is ambiguous. V shed 5 bases and J shed 1 base, with 8 bases lying between them. This CDR3 is built from 13 residues. Germline V gene lookup returns CDR1 LNHNV and CDR2 YYDKDF (reference sequence). The CDR3 region is CATSRAVQETQYF. The CDR3 coding sequence is TGTGCCACCAGCCGTGCAGTCCAAGAGACCCAGTACTTC. Based on the CDR3 plus reference TRBV15 and TRBJ2-5, the full variable domain is DAMVIQNPRYQVTQFGKPVTLSCSQTLNHNVMYWYQQKSSQAPKLLFHYYDKDFNNEADTPDNFQSRRPNTSFCFLDIRSPGLGDTAMYLCATSRAVQETQYFGPGTRLLVL.

The chain combines TRBV13 with TRBJ2-2, with D uncertain. This CDR3 is 14 amino acids long. The germline CDR1 and CDR2 sequences are PRHDT and FYEKMQ (reference sequence). V lost 5 bases to trimming and J lost 7 bases, with 14 bases between them. The DNA of the CDR3 is TGTGCCAGCAGCCCTGGACCAAGGATCGGGGAGCTGTTTTTT. It translates to CASSPGPRIGELFF.

The chain joins TRBV10-3 to TRBJ2-7, with 10 positions matching TRBD1. CDR1 ENHRY and CDR2 SYGVKD come from the germline V gene. The CDR3 spans 13 residues. The ends lost 10 bases at V and 0 bases at J; junction bases unmatched: 3. CDR3 nucleotides: TGTGCCACGGGACAGGGGATCTCCTACGAGCAGTACTTC. It yields the protein CATGQGISYEQYF.

This clonotype was counted ten times or more. The chain uses TRBV10-3 and TRBJ2-1; the D gene is possibly TRBD2 (6 bases). The V end lost 4 bases, the J end lost 7 bases, and 14 bases lay between the germline ends. Germline CDR1 ENHRY, CDR2 SYGVKD. The CDR3 totals 14 residues. CDR3 loop: CAISGAEGRNEQFF. CDR3 sequence (DNA): TGTGCCATCAGTGGGGCGGAAGGGAGGAATGAGCAGTTCTTC.

The chain couples TRBV2 to TRBJ2-7, with a weak D call TRBD1 (6 bases). Trimming took off 2 bases at V and 0 bases at J, with 11 bases between the two ends. The CDR3 length is 15 residues. CDR1 and CDR2 (germline): SNHLY, FYNNEI. The CDR3 here is CASSETGFPSYEQYF. DNA of the CDR3: TGTGCCAGCAGTGAAACAGGGTTCCCCTCCTACGAGCAGTACTTC.

This clonotype occurred a few times. This rearrangement joins TRBV29-1 to TRBJ2-5; D remains ambiguous. The CDR3 is 13 amino acids. The V gene's germline CDR1 is SQVTM and CDR2 ANQGSEA. V gave up 3 bases and J gave up 5 bases, with 13 bases separating them. In nucleotides, the CDR3 is TGCAGCGTTGAGAATGGGTGGGTGGAGACCCAGTACTTC. It codes for CSVENGWVETQYF.